Presented here are 16 T cell receptor beta chains from one specimen sequenced in a study of blood T cells in healthy people across ages. The use of a sample-barcoded 5' primer and a J-beta primer mix characterized a second PCR of roughly 6 to 11 cycles. TCRdb redid the calling of the 5' RACE reads with MiXCR, one entry per CDR3 protein. The table lists fewer than 2,000,000 distinct CDR3 sequences, approximately 32% of them singletons. The specimen was blood. These receptors all stem from a woman in her twenties or thirties in good health.

This clonotype was counted a single time. The rearrangement links TRBV21-1 to TRBJ2-5; TRBD2, the D gene given by the table, was not confirmed from the DNA. TRBV21-1 is a pseudogene. CDR3 length: 13 residues. Here the CDR3 reads CASSIASGETQYF. The CDR3 DNA reads as TGTGCCAGCAGCATTGCTAGCGGAGAGACCCAGTACTTC.

The table lists this clonotype with a few counts. The chain's CDR3 is CASSIWSGNTEAFF. In nucleotides, the CDR3 is TGTGCCAGTAGTATATGGTCCGGGAACACTGAAGCTTTCTTT. The chain is built from TRBV19 and TRBJ1-1; no clear D. Looked up from germline, CDR1 is LNHDA and CDR2 is SQIVND (reference sequence). There are 14 residues in the CDR3. The ends were cut back, 2 bases at V and 1 base at J, with 8 bases in the middle.

The gene calls are TRBV7-9 and TRBJ2-1; 7 bases line up with TRBD2. There are 16 residues in the CDR3. Germline trimming cut 3 bases from V and 8 bases from J; bases unmatched to any gene: 13. Germline CDR1 is SEHNR and CDR2 is FQNEAQ (reference sequence). The CDR3 nucleotides are TGTGCCAGCAGCTTGATGGCGGGTGGGGGGGACGATGAGCAGTTCTTC. Amino acids: CASSLMAGGGDDEQFF.

This clonotype was observed at least ten times. The chain uses TRBV20-1 and TRBJ2-7; D is uncertain. In germline, CDR1 is DFQATT, CDR2 SNEGSKA (reference sequence). V was shortened by 1 base and J by 0 bases, with 7 bases between the two germline ends. This CDR3 has 13 residues. The CDR3 loop is CSARGRSSYEQYF. In nucleotides, the CDR3 is TGCAGTGCTAGAGGTCGGAGCTCCTACGAGCAGTACTTC.

The chain has TRBV20-1 and TRBJ2-7; D ambiguous. CDR3 length: 13 residues. Germline CDR1 and CDR2: DFQATT and SNEGSKA (reference sequence). The ends were cut back, 1 base at V and 4 bases at J, with 11 bases in the middle. For the CDR3, the DNA is TGCAGTGCTAGAGGGGGTACAGTATACGAGCAGTACTTC. Translating gives CSARGGTVYEQYF.

This clonotype was observed a few times. This chain uses TRBV10-2 with TRBJ1-2; no firm D call. Germline values: CDR1 WSHSY, CDR2 SAAADI. There are 14 residues in the CDR3. V lost 0 bases to trimming and J lost 6 bases, with 11 bases between them. CDR3: CASSESGRNHGYTF. As DNA, the CDR3 is TGCGCCAGCAGTGAGTCCGGACGGAATCATGGCTACACCTTC.

This clonotype turned up a few times. This chain links TRBV5-1 with TRBJ1-1, with D possibly TRBD1 on 5 matching bases. V dropped 0 bases and J dropped 5 bases, with 14 bases sitting between them. Germline assignment: CDR1 SGHRS and CDR2 YFSETQ. The length of the CDR3 is 15 residues. The CDR3 coding sequence is TGCGCCAGCAGCTTGGAGTCAGGGCCGGGTACTGAAGCTTTCTTT. Translating gives CASSLESGPGTEAFF. The full variable domain, its missing parts supplied by reference TRBV5-1 and TRBJ1-1, is KAGVTQTPRYLIKTRGQQVTLSCSPISGHRSVSWYQQTPGQGLQFLFEYFSETQRNKGNFPGRFSGRQFSNSRSEMNVSTLELGDSALYLCASSLESGPGTEAFFGQGTRLTVV.

The chain carries TRBV20-1 and TRBJ2-3; D uncertain. The germline V gene encodes CDR1 DFQATT and CDR2 SNEGSKA (reference sequence). The germline V and J ends were trimmed by 4 bases and 0 bases, with 20 bases remaining between them. The length of the CDR3 is 17 residues. CDR3 in amino acids: CSATKIRGRSSTDTQYF. DNA of the CDR3: TGCAGTGCTACAAAGATACGTGGACGGTCCAGCACAGATACGCAGTATTTT.

In its sample, this clonotype was seen many times. The chain is built from TRBV29-1 and TRBJ2-1, with unresolved D. CDR1 and CDR2 (germline): SQVTM, ANQGSEA. The CDR3 is made up of 11 amino acids. The V and J ends lost 4 bases and 9 bases respectively, with 10 bases between them. For the CDR3, the DNA is TGCAGCGTTGTTTCGCTTGCTGAGCAGTTCTTC. Protein product: CSVVSLAEQFF.

The chain has TRBV6-1 and TRBJ2-6, with D possibly being TRBD1 (5 bases). This CDR3 has 15 amino acids. The V and J ends lost 4 bases and 0 bases respectively, with 7 bases between them. CDR1 is MNHNS and CDR2 is SASEGT in the germline V gene. The CDR3 loop reads CASSAGLSGANVLTF. The DNA for the CDR3 is TGTGCCAGCAGTGCAGGGCTCTCTGGGGCCAACGTCCTGACTTTC.

This clonotype was picked up many times. The V call is TRBV11-2, the J call TRBJ2-4; D perhaps matches TRBD1 (6 bases). Germline-derived CDR1 and CDR2 are SGHAT and FQNNGV. The CDR3 extends over 17 amino acids. V dropped 3 bases and J dropped 1 base, with 16 bases sitting between them. The CDR3 DNA reads TGTGCCAGCAGCTTGGAGCACAGGGTTTGGGCCAAAAACATTCAGTACTTC. Translating it yields CASSLEHRVWAKNIQYF.

On this clonotype: A much more abundant neighbour one base away suggests this may be a read error. The gene calls are TRBV15 and TRBJ2-3, with D unclear. Germline CDR1 LNHNV, CDR2 YYDKDF (reference sequence). The V end was cut by 4 bases, the J end by 3 bases, with 14 bases between. CDR3 size: 15 residues. This chain's CDR3 is CATSNTTGTTDTQYF. The CDR3 DNA reads as TGTGCCACCAGCAATACCACGGGTACAACAGATACGCAGTATTTT.

The chain joins TRBV20-1 to TRBJ2-1; D is undetermined. Germline assignment: CDR1 DFQATT and CDR2 SNEGSKA (reference sequence). The germline V and J ends were trimmed by 6 bases and 3 bases, with 18 bases remaining between them. The CDR3 runs 15 residues. The CDR3 coding sequence is TGCAGTGCCAAAATTTTTGAGGCTATCTACAATGAGCAGTTCTTC. Translation gives CSAKIFEAIYNEQFF.

This chain links TRBV10-3 with TRBJ2-5, with 7 bases identical to TRBD2. Losses at the gene ends were 8 bases for V and 4 bases for J; bases not matched to a gene: 4. CDR1 and CDR2 from the germline V gene are ENHRY and SYGVKD. The CDR3 contains 12 residues. CDR3 nucleotides: TGTGCCATCGGGGGGGTCTCAGAGACCCAGTACTTC. Its protein is CAIGGVSETQYF.

This chain connects TRBV6-5 to TRBJ2-5, with TRBD2 as a possible D gene (5 bases). The CDR3 has 14 amino acids. The V gene lost 6 bases and the J gene lost 5 bases, with 16 bases spanning the gap. Germline lookup yields CDR1 MNHEY and CDR2 SVGAGI. CDR3 sequence (DNA): TGTGCCAGCAGCCGACTAAAACCTGGGGAGACCCAGTACTTC. Amino acids: CASSRLKPGETQYF.

This clonotype was picked up a small number of times. The rearrangement uses TRBV20-1 and TRBJ2-3; 10 bases are a match to TRBD2. The germline V gene encodes CDR1 DFQATT and CDR2 SNEGSKA (reference sequence). Trimming at V came to 1 base and at J to 2 bases, leaving 6 bases not matched to a gene. CDR3 length equals 16 residues. Written as DNA, the CDR3 is TGCAGTGCTAGAGCTCTAGCGGGGGCCGCCACAGATACGCAGTATTTT. It codes for CSARALAGAATDTQYF.